This TCR beta chain originates from a study of blood T cell repertoires in COVID-19. Study overall: COVID-19 samples collected from the United States, Italy and Spain covered acute and convalescent phases. In each case, the material was cDNA or gDNA derived from T cells, B-cell-depleted T cells, or PBMCs.

Per the authors' pipeline: Reference gene primer amplification gave estimated nucleated cell counts. TCRdb's copy holds only in-frame clones and misses some; the assay was immunoSEQ multiplex PCR. V and J calls and clone size are copied from that table; D and trimming were computed from the DNA. The data contain roughly 240,000 clones, roughly 83% of them seen just once; the ten biggest clones take up 5.5% to 6%. Those enrolled in Seattle joined during active infection and were followed longitudinally afterward. There are 13 residues in the CDR3. CDR1 is SGHTA and CDR2 is FQGTGA in the germline V gene. Trimming removed 6 bases from V and 7 bases from J; junction bases left unmatched: 4.

The chain links TRBV7-3 to TRBJ2-1, with 9 bases identical to TRBD1. Sequenced material: peripheral blood. This receptor was obtained from a woman of 80 years or more with COVID-19, enrolled during active disease. In nucleotides, the CDR3 is TGTGCCAGCAGGGCGACAGGGGGTAATGAGCAGTTCTTC. Translating gives CASRATGGNEQFF.